This T cell receptor (beta chain) was found in a study of T cells in narcolepsy. Concerning this clone itself: Antigen unknown.

The study's findings and limits: Healthy controls reportedly lacked the autoreactive clonotypes serially found in patients' blood.

The assay was immunoSEQ multiplex PCR, and TCRdb's table has in-frame clones only and misses some. The table has around 30,000 clones, around 79% seen once; the top ten hold roughly 4%. Sample: memory (CD45RA-) CD4+ T cells from blood. This clonotype was obtained from a human donor in good health.

The DNA for the CDR3 is TGTGCCAGCGACCCCTACCGAGAGATCACTGAAGCTTTCTTT. Translation gives CASDPYREITEAFF. J is TRBJ1-1 and V is TRBV7-9; D uncertain. The CDR3 has 14 amino acids. CDR1 and CDR2 from the germline V gene are SEHNR and FQNEAQ (reference sequence). Trimming took off 8 bases at V and 4 bases at J, with 17 bases between the two ends.